The T cell receptor (beta chain) described here comes from a study of beta chain features in type 1 diabetes. Study observations and caveats: Across all four CD4+ subsets, people with type 1 diabetes showed modestly shorter TCRB CDR3s.

Investigators reverse transcribed all isolated RNA, so they sequenced expressed TCRB transcripts. Only in-frame clones appear in the TCRdb table, and some are missing; sequencing was by immunoSEQ multiplex PCR. Here the sample spans tens of thousands of clones, under 50% being singletons. Concerning this clone itself: What it recognizes is unknown.

Germline CDR1 is SGHRS and CDR2 is YFSETQ. CDR3 length equals 17 residues. With 4 bases clipped from V and 0 bases from J, the junction kept 7 bases outside the gene matches. The sequence was collected from a man aged 25-40 years with type 1 diabetes. This rearrangement joins TRBV5-1 to TRBJ1-1, with 12 bases fitting TRBD1. The specimen was Tregs from blood. The CDR3 coding sequence is TGCGCCAGCAGCGGGGGACAGGGGGCTTCCATGAACACTGAAGCTTTCTTT. Translated, it gives CASSGGQGASMNTEAFF.